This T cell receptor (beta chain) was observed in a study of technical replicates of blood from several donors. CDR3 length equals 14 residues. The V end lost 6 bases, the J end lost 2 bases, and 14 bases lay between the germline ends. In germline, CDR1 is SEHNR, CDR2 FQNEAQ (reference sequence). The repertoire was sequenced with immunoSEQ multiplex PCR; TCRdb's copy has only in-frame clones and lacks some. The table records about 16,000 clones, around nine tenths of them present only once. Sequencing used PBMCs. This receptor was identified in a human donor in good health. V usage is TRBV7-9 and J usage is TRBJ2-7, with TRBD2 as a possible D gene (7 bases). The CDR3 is CASSHGEGAYEQYF. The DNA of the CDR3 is TGTGCCAGCAGTCACGGGGAGGGGGCCTACGAGCAGTACTTC.